This T cell receptor (beta chain) is drawn from a study of blood T cell repertoires in COVID-19. Looking at the study overall: The origin of the acute and convalescent COVID-19 samples was the United States, Italy and Spain.

As originally analysed: Cell counts per sample came from amplifying reference gene primers. Using immunoSEQ multiplex PCR, the repertoire was profiled, and TCRdb retains in-frame clones only, with some absent. That table is the source of V, J and clone size, and D and trimming were worked out from the DNA. The sample yields roughly 250,000 clones, approximately 87% seen once. The V gene's germline CDR1 is SGHAT and CDR2 FQNNGV. V trimming: 3 bases; J trimming: 3 bases; junction bases outside the gene matches: 5. The CDR3 totals 15 residues. Followed over time, Seattle patients had been enrolled while infection was active.

The sequencing sample was made of peripheral blood. This chain connects TRBV11-2 to TRBJ2-5; 9 nucleotides line up with TRBD1. This TCR was sampled from a woman in her thirties with COVID-19, enrolled during active disease. The CDR3 DNA sequence: TGTGCCAGCAGCTTTATTTGGGACAGGGAAGAGACCCAGTACTTC. Protein product: CASSFIWDREETQYF.